This T cell receptor (beta chain) was sequenced for a study of cytomegalovirus exposure and HLA in healthy donors. Study context: The same platform was used for the roughly 120 validation repertoires and the approximately 670 first-cohort repertoires, a later analysis reported.

Overall study findings and caveats: Cytomegalovirus status was reportedly diagnosed by the classifier with high specificity and sensitivity. Most TCR sequences proved rare, with some public TCRs found in many donors.

V was pared by 2 bases and J by 6 bases, with 9 bases of the junction left unmatched. Germline V gene lookup returns CDR1 MDHEN and CDR2 SYDVKM. This CDR3 comprises 16 residues. Concerning this clone: As yet, its antigen is unknown.

Profiled with immunoSEQ multiplex PCR; TCRdb holds only in-frame clones, not every one. This table holds about 74,000 clones, around 94% found once. This sequence originates from a man aged 18 to 29 in good health and CMV-seropositive. V gene TRBV28 combines with J gene TRBJ2-2; 7 nucleotides line up with TRBD1. The sample taken for sequencing was PBMCs. The DNA of the CDR3 is TGTGCCAGCAGTTTAGAGACAGGGACGTTATCCGGGGAGCTGTTTTTT. This translates into CASSLETGTLSGELFF.